Each of the 21 T cell receptor beta chains below was sequenced from the same sample in a study of blood T cell repertoires in COVID-19 (dated by TCRdb to 2018 to 2021). The library was made by the immunoSEQ multiplex PCR assay. TCRdb carries this immuneACCESS record with in-frame sequences only. Its versions omit some clonotypes, under half of them owing to an unresolved V gene in the studies checked, with the rest unexplained. Counted in this sample were about 160,000 clones; around 92% of them appeared once. Around 4.6% of the sample comes from the top ten. Sequencing was carried out using peripheral blood. The receptors shown here come from a young man with COVID-19, enrolled during active disease.

The chain carries TRBV21-1 and TRBJ2-1; TRBD2 is taken as the D call from the table, unchecked against the DNA. TRBV21-1 is a known pseudogene. This CDR3 is built from 14 residues. The CDR3 is CASNPPCSGNEQFF. CDR3 DNA sequence: TGTGCCAGCAACCCTCCTTGTAGCGGCAATGAGCAGTTCTTC.

The V gene is TRBV5-5, the J gene TRBJ2-5; TRBD2 aligns across 15 bases. CDR1 and CDR2 (germline): SGHKS, YYEKEE (reference sequence). V dropped 5 bases and J dropped 5; count of bases not matched to a gene: 7. This CDR3 is built from 16 residues. The CDR3 loop is CASRRTSGGAGETQYF. As DNA, the CDR3 is TGTGCCAGCAGACGGACTAGCGGGGGGGCCGGTGAGACCCAGTACTTC.

The chain is built from TRBV11-3 and TRBJ2-1; D is perhaps TRBD2 (6 bases). The V and J ends lost 0 bases and 6 bases respectively, with 6 bases between them. CDR1 is SGHNT and CDR2 is YENEEA in the germline V gene. The length of the CDR3 is 13 residues. The CDR3 sequence: CASSLEGGNEQFF. For the CDR3, the DNA is TGTGCCAGCAGCTTAGAGGGAGGCAATGAGCAGTTCTTC.

The rearrangement links TRBV6-6 to TRBJ1-2, with D perhaps TRBD1 (6 bases). Trimming took 0 bases from V and 4 from J, leaving 12 bases between them. The CDR3 length is 15 residues. Germline CDR1 MNHNY, CDR2 SVGAGI (reference sequence). Here the CDR3 DNA reads TGTGCCAGCAGTTACTCGAGCAGGGGCGTCTATGGCTACACCTTC. Translation: CASSYSSRGVYGYTF.

The CDR3 protein is CASSPTQGQSGGYTF. CDR3 in DNA: TGTGCCAGCTCACCTACACAGGGACAGAGCGGAGGCTACACCTTC. The chain has TRBV18 and TRBJ1-2, with 7 bases matching TRBD1. The CDR3 runs 15 residues. Trimming at V came to 3 bases and at J to 8 bases, leaving 12 bases not matched to a gene. Germline CDR1 KGHSH, CDR2 LQKENI.

The chain recombines TRBV19 with TRBJ2-5, with 7 bases lining up with TRBD1. The CDR3 has 14 amino acids. Trimming removed 8 bases from V and 5 bases from J; junction bases left unmatched: 11. From germline, CDR1 is LNHDA and CDR2 SQIVND (reference sequence). DNA for the CDR3: TGTGCCAGTCGGGCAGGGGGAATGTTGGAGACCCAGTACTTC. Translation gives CASRAGGMLETQYF.

The chain employs TRBV24-1 and TRBJ2-3, with D perhaps TRBD2 (7 bases). The CDR3 totals 16 residues. Trimming stripped 3 bases from V and 3 bases from J, with 15 bases between. The germline CDR1 and CDR2 sequences are KGHDR and SFDVKD. CDR3 sequence (DNA): TGTGCCACCAGTGATCCCCGGGGGCGGGGGACAGATACGCAGTATTTT. It specifies CATSDPRGRGTDTQYF.

The genes are TRBV19 and TRBJ2-1; 9 nucleotides align to TRBD1. The junction had 4 bases not matched to a gene; V was cut back by 1 base and J by 6 bases. The CDR3 consists of 15 residues. Germline V gives CDR1 LNHDA, CDR2 SQIVND (reference sequence). The CDR3 region has the DNA TGTGCCAGTAGTATAGCAGGACAGGGGTTCAATGAGCAGTTCTTC. Residues: CASSIAGQGFNEQFF.

This CDR3 reads CASSRGQGGNTEAFF. The CDR3 nucleotides are TGTGCCAGCTCACGGGGACAGGGAGGGAACACTGAAGCTTTCTTT. J is TRBJ1-1 and V is TRBV18; 9 bases are a match to TRBD1. Germline V gene data show CDR1 as KGHSH and CDR2 as LQKENI. CDR3 length equals 15 residues. The V and J ends lost 4 bases and 1 base, in that order; junction bases with no gene match: 4. Looking up the rest from reference TRBV18 and TRBJ1-1 gives the full variable domain: NAGVMQNPRHLVRRRGQEARLRCSPMKGHSHVYWYRQLPEEGLKFMVYLQKENIIDESGMPKERFSAEFPKEGPSILRIQQVVRGDSAAYFCASSRGQGGNTEAFFGQGTRLTVV.

Here the CDR3 DNA reads TGTGCCAGTAGTATAGAGCACACAGCCTTAGCCAAAAACATTCAGTACTTC. This codes for CASSIEHTALAKNIQYF. The rearrangement uses TRBV19 and TRBJ2-4, with D unclear. Germline CDR1 and CDR2: LNHDA and SQIVND (reference sequence). The length of the CDR3 is 17 residues. V was cut by 0 bases and J by 0 bases, with 12 bases left in between. The full variable domain, with the rest looked up from reference TRBV19 and TRBJ2-4, is DGGITQSPKYLFRKEGQNVTLSCEQNLNHDAMYWYRQDPGQGLRLIYYSQIVNDFQKGDIAEGYSVSREKKESFPLTVTSAQKNPTAFYLCASSIEHTALAKNIQYFGAGTRLSVL.

This rearrangement joins TRBV4-2 to TRBJ2-1, with 9 bases fitting TRBD2. The CDR3 extends over 18 amino acids. The germline gives CDR1 LGHNA, CDR2 YNFKEQ. J lost 3 bases, V lost 3 bases, and 12 bases had no gene match. The DNA of the CDR3 is TGTGCCAGCAGCCAGACTGGGAGACTAGCGGCCCTCTACAATGAGCAGTTCTTC. Encoded protein: CASSQTGRLAALYNEQFF.

The V gene is TRBV10-3, the J gene TRBJ2-1; 7 bases map to TRBD1. This CDR3 is built from 14 residues. Germline V CDR1 and CDR2: ENHRY, SYGVKD. Trimming took 7 bases from V and 3 from J; bases not matched to a gene: 6. The CDR3 region is CAIKGGAIYNEQFF. The DNA of the CDR3 is TGTGCCATCAAAGGGGGCGCAATCTACAATGAGCAGTTCTTC.

The chain has TRBV6-5 and TRBJ1-1, with D possibly TRBD1 on 6 matching bases. Germline loops: CDR1 MNHEY, CDR2 SVGAGI. CDR3 length: 15 residues. V lost 8 bases and J 0 bases, leaving 16 bases between the germline ends. The DNA of the CDR3 is TGTGCCAGCGCGCCTCAACAGGGACTGAACACTGAAGCTTTCTTT. It codes for CASAPQQGLNTEAFF.

In DNA, the CDR3 is TGTGCCAGCAGCTTGGTCGGGGGAGGGCCGAGGGAGACCCAGTACTTC. This translates into CASSLVGGGPRETQYF. J is TRBJ2-5 and V is TRBV11-1, with 7 nucleotides matching TRBD2. Germline V gene lookup returns CDR1 SGHAT and CDR2 FQDESV (reference sequence). The CDR3 totals 16 residues. With 3 bases clipped from V and 5 bases from J, the junction kept 12 bases outside the gene matches.

The gene calls are TRBV2 and TRBJ2-6; 12 positions match TRBD1. After removal of 6 bases from V and 4 bases from J, the junction contained 7 bases not matched to a gene. Germline V gives CDR1 SNHLY, CDR2 FYNNEI. This CDR3 region has 17 residues. CDR3 sequence (DNA): TGTGCCAGCAGGTCCGGGACAGGGGGCTCCGGGGCCAACGTCCTGACTTTC. It encodes CASRSGTGGSGANVLTF.

The CDR3 DNA follows: TGTGCCAGCAGTCCCCCCGGACTTACATCGGACGAGCAGTACTTC. Translation: CASSPPGLTSDEQYF. The chain uses TRBV28 and TRBJ2-7; tentative D call: TRBD2 (5 bases). CDR1 and CDR2 (germline): MDHEN, SYDVKM. V lost 5 bases and J 5 bases, leaving 19 bases between the germline ends. CDR3 size: 15 residues.

In this sample, this clone turned up a few times. Other DNA sequences in this sample translate to the same CDR3. The V call is TRBV27, the J call TRBJ1-4, with 9 bases fitting TRBD1. Germline CDR1 is MNHEY and CDR2 is SMNVEV (reference sequence). The V gene end was trimmed by 6 bases and the J gene end by 5 bases; junction bases not matched to a gene: 4. The CDR3 consists of 14 residues. CDR3 nucleotide sequence: TGTGCCAGCAGCTACAGGGGGCCGAATGAAAAACTGTTTTTT. It translates to CASSYRGPNEKLFF.

V is TRBV4-1 and J is TRBJ2-7, with 12 bases identical to TRBD2. J was trimmed by 7 bases and V by 0 bases; bases with no gene match: 7. CDR1 is MGHRA, CDR2 YSYEKL, per germline. This CDR3 has 16 residues. CDR3 region: CASSQEGLAGPWEQYF. The DNA of the CDR3 is TGCGCCAGCAGCCAAGAGGGACTAGCGGGTCCGTGGGAGCAGTACTTC.

This clone appeared a single time. The genes are TRBV3-1 (or the pseudogene TRBV3-2) and TRBJ1-3, with D unclear. V shed 4 bases and J shed 0 bases, with 10 bases lying between them. In germline, CDR1 is LGHDT, CDR2 YNNKEL (reference sequence). This CDR3 spans 15 amino acids. The CDR3 region is CASSPFVSSGNTIYF. DNA for the CDR3: TGTGCCAGCAGCCCATTCGTCAGCTCTGGAAACACCATATATTTT.

This chain connects TRBV11-2 to TRBJ2-7, with D maybe TRBD2 (7 bases). The CDR3 runs 17 residues. Looked up from germline, CDR1 is SGHAT and CDR2 is FQNNGV. V was clipped by 4 bases and J by 2 bases, with 21 bases between them. The DNA for the CDR3 is TGTGCCAGCAGCTGGGGGCGGGGGCGCTCCCCAACCTACGAGCAGTACTTC. It yields the protein CASSWGRGRSPTYEQYF.

The rearrangement joins TRBV27 to TRBJ2-3; TRBD2 might be the D (6 bases). Trimming took off 5 bases at V and 7 bases at J, with 13 bases between the two ends. Per the germline V gene, CDR1 is MNHEY and CDR2 is SMNVEV (reference sequence). This CDR3 region has 13 residues. This CDR3 reads CASSPRDFYTQYF. In DNA form, the CDR3 reads TGTGCCAGCAGTCCAAGGGACTTTTATACGCAGTATTTT.